The 21 T cell receptor beta chains listed next were all sequenced from one sample in a study of CD8 T cells in ankylosing spondylitis. A single record per CDR3 protein comes from TCRdb applying MiXCR to the 5' RACE reads. Of a few hundred thousand distinct CDR3 sequences listed, around a tenth were seen once; the top ten hold 9.1%. Material: blood, either unsorted or a sorted T cell fraction (not recorded which). These receptors were collected from a female donor with ankylosing spondylitis or in good health (not recorded which).

This clonotype has just a few counts. V and J are TRBV18 and TRBJ1-2; D gene ambiguous. The CDR3 is 14 amino acids. V dropped 6 bases and J dropped 6 bases, with 17 bases sitting between them. Germline-derived CDR1 and CDR2 are KGHSH and LQKENI. CDR3 DNA sequence: TGTGCCAGCTCGCCTAAGCCCCCAGGTGATGGCTACACCTTC. Translated, it gives CASSPKPPGDGYTF.

This clonotype was counted ten times or more. The rearrangement uses TRBV5-6 and TRBJ2-7, with TRBD1 identical over 7 bases. The CDR3 has 13 residues. Germline CDR1 is SGHDT and CDR2 is YYEEEE. V trimming: 2 bases; J trimming: 3 bases; junction bases outside the gene matches: 2. In DNA, the CDR3 is TGTGCCAGCAGCTTTGGGACAGACTACGAGCAGTACTTC. Residues: CASSFGTDYEQYF.

This clonotype was picked up a small number of times. The V call is TRBV12-3 or TRBV12-4, the J call TRBJ2-7; 12 bases match TRBD1. V shed 6 bases and J 3 bases; nucleotides not matched to a gene: 3. The CDR3 sequence is 14 residues long. Here the CDR3 reads CASSGTGGVYEQYF. DNA for the CDR3: TGTGCCAGCAGCGGGACAGGGGGCGTCTACGAGCAGTACTTC.

The CDR3 DNA follows: TGTGCCAGCAGCAGCAGACCGGGACAGACTACCGGGGAGCTGTTTTTT. Amino acid sequence: CASSSRPGQTTGELFF. This chain joins TRBV7-9 and TRBJ2-2; 7 bases agree with TRBD1. V gave up 5 bases and J gave up 5 bases; unmatched junction bases: 11. Germline V gene sequence: CDR1 SEHNR, CDR2 FQNEAQ (reference sequence). The CDR3 has 16 residues.

With regard to this clonotype: This may be a read error: a much more frequent sequence differs by one nucleotide. V usage is TRBV5-1 and J usage is TRBJ2-2; D is possibly TRBD1 (6 bases). Germline assignment: CDR1 SGHRS and CDR2 YFSETQ. The CDR3 is 13 amino acids. This CDR3 is CASSADRPGEPFF. CDR3 coding DNA: TGCGCCAGCTCAGCTGACAGGCCCGGGGAGCCGTTTTTT.

The sample holds many counts of this clonotype. The chain uses TRBV12-3 or TRBV12-4 and TRBJ1-1; D remains unclear. This CDR3 has 11 residues. V was shortened by 3 bases and J by 8 bases, with 7 bases between the two germline ends. The CDR3 DNA follows: TGTGCCAGCAGTTTGTCCATGGAAGCTTTCTTT. It translates to CASSLSMEAFF.

This clonotype was counted many times. V usage is TRBV7-2 and J usage is TRBJ1-1, with D tentatively TRBD1 (5 bases). The V end lost 0 bases, the J end lost 1 base, and 15 bases lay between the germline ends. Germline loops: CDR1 SGHTA, CDR2 FQGNSA. This CDR3 spans 17 amino acids. The DNA for the CDR3 is TGTGCCAGCAGCTTAGCGTTGGCGGGGCGTCCGAACACTGAAGCTTTCTTT. It specifies CASSLALAGRPNTEAFF.

This clonotype was observed at least ten times. CDR3 in amino acids: CSAAGAVVGSYNEQFF. The CDR3 coding sequence is TGCAGTGCAGCGGGAGCGGTGGTAGGCTCCTACAATGAGCAGTTCTTC. The chain is built from TRBV20-1 and TRBJ2-1; 8 nucleotides align to TRBD2. The ends lost 6 bases at V and 0 bases at J; junction bases unmatched: 10. Germline V gene data show CDR1 as DFQATT and CDR2 as SNEGSKA (reference sequence). This CDR3 comprises 16 residues.

Many counts were recorded for this clonotype. The genes are TRBV20-1 and TRBJ1-5; perhaps TRBD1 as D (6 bases). Germline CDR1 reads DFQATT; CDR2 reads SNEGSKA (reference sequence). This CDR3 contains 14 residues. V lost 3 bases to trimming and J lost 2 bases, with 11 bases between them. In DNA form, the CDR3 reads TGCAGTGCTAGGGTAGGGGGACGCAATCAGCCCCAGCATTTT. The encoded protein is CSARVGGRNQPQHF.

The J gene is TRBJ2-7, the V gene TRBV10-3, with D tentatively TRBD2 (5 bases). Germline V CDR1 and CDR2: ENHRY, SYGVKD. The CDR3 runs 13 residues. V was shortened by 6 bases and J by 2 bases, with 11 bases between the two germline ends. The CDR3 sequence: CAIRLEGAYEQYF. For the CDR3, the DNA is TGTGCCATCAGACTCGAGGGAGCCTACGAGCAGTACTTC.

This clonotype has a count of ten or more. This rearrangement joins TRBV28 to TRBJ2-7, with 8 bases matching TRBD2. V gave up 6 bases and J gave up 4 bases; unmatched junction bases: 8. Germline CDR1 reads MDHEN; CDR2 reads SYDVKM. The CDR3 sequence is 14 residues long. The CDR3 sequence is CASRPAGVKYEQYF. Written as DNA, the CDR3 is TGTGCCAGCAGACCAGCGGGAGTGAAGTACGAGCAGTACTTC.

This clonotype was seen repeatedly, ten times or more. The gene calls are TRBV5-1 and TRBJ2-7, with 11 bases lining up with TRBD2. With 0 bases clipped from V and 4 bases from J, the junction kept 12 bases outside the gene matches. This CDR3 region has 18 residues. Germline V gene lookup returns CDR1 SGHRS and CDR2 YFSETQ. In DNA, the CDR3 is TGCGCCAGCAGCTTGGTCACTAGCGGGGGCCGAATGCGGTACGAGCAGTACTTC. It translates to CASSLVTSGGRMRYEQYF.

This clonotype has at least ten counts. This chain uses TRBV6-1 with TRBJ2-7; D gene uncertain. Germline lookup yields CDR1 MNHNS and CDR2 SASEGT. The CDR3 extends over 13 amino acids. V was trimmed by 3 bases and J by 5 bases, leaving 11 bases between them. CDR3 loop: CASSERILHEQYF. The CDR3 DNA reads TGTGCCAGCAGTGAGAGAATCCTCCACGAGCAGTACTTC.

This clonotype appeared many times. The chain uses TRBV28 and TRBJ1-1; 7 bases are shared with TRBD1. The V segment lost 2 bases and the J segment 4 bases; nucleotides outside the gene matches: 7. CDR1 is MDHEN, CDR2 SYDVKM, per germline. CDR3 length equals 15 residues. The CDR3 DNA sequence: TGTGCCAGCAGTTTAGGTGACAGGGTTTTCACTGAAGCTTTCTTT. It yields the protein CASSLGDRVFTEAFF.

There are many counts of this clonotype. The genes are TRBV12-3 or TRBV12-4 and TRBJ1-2, with TRBD1 matching 8 bases. After removal of 6 bases from V and 5 bases from J, the junction contained 8 bases not matched to a gene. The CDR3 is 14 amino acids. The CDR3 region is CASSAGTGQYGYTF. CDR3 nucleotide sequence: TGTGCCAGCAGCGCAGGGACAGGCCAATATGGCTACACCTTC.

This clonotype was seen ten or more times. CDR3 coding DNA: TGCAGTGCTAGCGTTGCAACTAATGAAAAACTGTTTTTT. It yields the protein CSASVATNEKLFF. The genes are TRBV20-1 and TRBJ1-4; D not certain. CDR1 is DFQATT and CDR2 is SNEGSKA in the germline V gene (reference sequence). The CDR3 spans 13 residues. Trimming stripped 3 bases from V and 0 bases from J, with 5 bases between.

Concerning this clonotype itself: This may stem from a read error, because a much larger clone lies one nucleotide away. V and J are TRBV12-3 or TRBV12-4 and TRBJ1-2; D call uncertain. This CDR3 comprises 14 residues. Trimming removed 6 bases at V and 3 bases at J, with 14 bases between. The DNA for the CDR3 is TGTGCCAGCAGCCCCCCGATTGGGTACTATGGCTACACCTTC. Translated, it gives CASSPPIGYYGYTF.

This clonotype has just a few counts. The V gene is TRBV20-1, the J gene TRBJ1-1; no reliable D call. CDR3 length equals 11 residues. Trimming took off 8 bases at V and 6 bases at J, with 13 bases between the two ends. Germline CDR1 and CDR2: DFQATT and SNEGSKA (reference sequence). CDR3 residues: CSSTARPEAFF. The DNA for the CDR3 is TGCAGTTCCACGGCACGCCCTGAAGCTTTCTTT.

This chain links TRBV27 with TRBJ2-5, with 7 positions matching TRBD1. The CDR3 sequence is 15 residues long. With V trimmed by 6 bases and J by 0 bases, 7 bases remained unmatched. The germline V gene encodes CDR1 MNHEY and CDR2 SMNVEV (reference sequence). The CDR3 here is CASRLARGNQETQYF. CDR3 nucleotides: TGTGCCAGCAGACTCGCCAGGGGGAACCAAGAGACCCAGTACTTC.

This chain connects TRBV7-2 to TRBJ2-1, with 7 bases that match TRBD1. The CDR3 contains 15 residues. Germline trimming cut 5 bases from V and 2 bases from J; bases unmatched to any gene: 6. The V gene's germline CDR1 is SGHTA and CDR2 FQGNSA. This CDR3 reads CASSPDRDTYNEQFF. DNA of the CDR3: TGTGCCAGCAGCCCCGACAGGGACACCTACAATGAGCAGTTCTTC.

This clonotype was recorded at least ten times. The V gene is TRBV20-1, the J gene TRBJ2-2, with D tentatively TRBD2 (6 bases). Deletions cut 2 bases from V and 6 bases from J, with 10 bases between. CDR3 length: 13 residues. Germline V gene lookup returns CDR1 DFQATT and CDR2 SNEGSKA (reference sequence). CDR3 region: CSARPRLAGELFF. CDR3 bases: TGCAGTGCTAGACCGAGACTAGCCGGGGAGCTGTTTTTT.